This T cell receptor (beta chain) was documented in a study of cytomegalovirus exposure and HLA in healthy donors (dated by TCRdb to 2016 to 2017). Describing the broader study: A later analysis indicated that the 120 or so validation repertoires were generated on the platform also employed for the 650 to 850 repertoires of the first cohort. The study aimed to test whether signatures of past pathogen exposure could be identified by cataloging public T cell receptors. A separate validation cohort of approximately 130 different subjects was used in addition to the approximately 610-subject first cohort. High-throughput TCR immunosequencing, statistical association of individual TCRs with disease status, and machine learning were combined to predict cytomegalovirus infection status. The research as a whole found: A later analysis had no HLA typing for the validation cohort, so co-occurrence there was scored across all 120 repertoires. Most TCR sequences were seen in very few donors, while some public TCRs were found in many individuals. The classifier was reported to diagnose cytomegalovirus status with high specificity and sensitivity in both the original and validation cohorts. The study listed 150 to 200 TCR beta chains as associated with cytomegalovirus. The authors suggested that the approach could potentially be extended to other disease states and immunological phenotypes. A few of the identified cytomegalovirus-associated TCR beta chains were confirmed in vitro to be specific for cytomegalovirus antigens. In a later analysis, TCRs clustered in the first cohort were found to also tend to co-occur in the 100 to 150 validation repertoires, with 94% of cluster scores above 0.

The CDR3, cysteine through phenylalanine, is 16 amino acids long. The sequence is cut down to CDR3 DNA, 48 bases in frame from base 1. V is cut by 2 bases and J by 3 bases, and the space between the germline ends is 17 bases. As encoded in the germline V gene, CDR1 is SGHRS while CDR2 is YFSETQ. The donors were included in the validation cohort of 130 or so subjects, a group kept apart from the approximately 650-subject first cohort. For this clone: Its antigen remains unidentified. The sample holds no much larger clone one base away, and base qualities are not on file.

Library generation was performed with the immunoSEQ multiplex PCR assay. From the authors' description of their analysis: A statistical classification framework was built to diagnose cytomegalovirus status from the catalog of TCR beta chain sequences. TCRdb carries this immuneACCESS record with in-frame sequences only. Its versions omit some clonotypes, under half of them owing to an unresolved V gene in the studies checked, with the rest unexplained. The V and J calls and clone size come from that table; D and trimming were worked out from the DNA. The sample includes 130,000 to 150,000 clones, with just under 90% observed a single time. 6.2% of the sample lies in the top ten.

The receptor was isolated from a woman in her thirties in good health and CMV-seropositive. The chain is assembled from TRBV5-1 and TRBJ1-2, with no D gene named confidently. Sequencing was done on a sample of PBMCs. The bases are TGCGCCAGCAGCTTCTGGCCAGGCGACACAGACTATGGCTACACCTTC. Translated, this gives CASSFWPGDTDYGYTF.